This T cell receptor (beta chain) came from a study of T-cell memory formation after mild COVID-19. In TCRdb, the 5' RACE reads were re-called with MiXCR into one record per CDR3 protein. The sample carries about 320,000 distinct CDR3 sequences, roughly an eighth recorded once. CDR3 size: 14 residues. CDR1 is DFQATT, CDR2 SNEGSKA, per germline (reference sequence). The V gene lost 0 bases and the J gene lost 3 bases, with 11 bases spanning the gap. Material for sequencing was PBMCs or a T cell subset sorted from them (not recorded which). The receptor was isolated from a man younger than 30 who had mild COVID-19 (a few samples of this study predate the infection). Cell type and time point are not known. The gene calls are TRBV20-1 and TRBJ2-5; possibly TRBD1 for D (5 bases). CDR3 bases: TGCAGTGCTAGAGAGTCAGGGAAGGAAGAGACCCAGTACTTC. It is translated as CSARESGKEETQYF.